This entry lists 9 T cell receptor beta chains sequenced from one sample in a study of T cells after yellow fever vaccination. TCRdb re-called the 5' RACE reads through MiXCR, storing one row per CDR3 protein. The sample carries fewer than 500,000 distinct CDR3 sequences, around 20% recorded once. The source material was PBMCs, sampled before the yellow fever booster vaccination. These receptor sequences come from a man aged 18-30 years who received the YFV17D yellow fever vaccine.

This clonotype was seen a handful of times. The gene calls are TRBV4-3 and TRBJ2-2; D is unresolved. The CDR3 is 14 amino acids. Germline CDR1 reads LGHNA; CDR2 reads YSLEER. Trimming pared 4 bases from V and 5 bases from J, leaving 11 bases between. For the CDR3, the DNA is TGCGCCAGCAGCCGAGGCCCCCTAACCGGGGAGCTGTTTTTT. This translates into CASSRGPLTGELFF.

The chain combines TRBV7-9 with TRBJ2-7; no clear D. This CDR3 has 13 residues. Germline lookup yields CDR1 SEHNR and CDR2 FQNEAQ (reference sequence). V shed 4 bases and J shed 4 bases, with 11 bases lying between them. As DNA, the CDR3 is TGTGCCAGCAGCTCGGGTTCACTATACGAGCAGTACTTC. It yields the protein CASSSGSLYEQYF.

This clonotype was detected only a few times. The genes are TRBV7-2 and TRBJ2-1; D might be TRBD2 (7 bases). Per the germline V gene, CDR1 is SGHTA and CDR2 is FQGNSA. This CDR3 has 15 residues. The V gene lost 5 bases and the J gene lost 9 bases, with 20 bases spanning the gap. The CDR3 spells CASSPPGGAVGEQFF. In nucleotides, the CDR3 is TGTGCCAGCAGCCCCCCTGGGGGGGCGGTGGGTGAGCAGTTCTTC.

V usage is TRBV7-2 and J usage is TRBJ2-5; D might be TRBD1 (7 bases). CDR3 length: 14 amino acids. CDR1 is SGHTA and CDR2 is FQGNSA in the germline V gene. Trimming pared 2 bases from V and 5 bases from J, leaving 12 bases between. The CDR3 sequence: CASSLMAGGETQYF. DNA of the CDR3: TGTGCCAGCAGCTTAATGGCAGGGGGGGAGACCCAGTACTTC.

In its sample, this clonotype was seen a few times. The V call is TRBV4-1, the J call TRBJ1-2, with 8 bases identical to TRBD1. CDR1 and CDR2 (germline): MGHRA, YSYEKL. After removal of 4 bases from V and 0 bases from J, the junction contained 7 bases not matched to a gene. This CDR3 has 16 residues. CDR3 nucleotide sequence: TGCGCCAGCAGCCCAGGGGGCGGGGGATCTAACTATGGCTACACCTTC. It specifies CASSPGGGGSNYGYTF.

The J gene is TRBJ2-3, the V gene TRBV9; D ambiguous. The germline CDR1 and CDR2 sequences are SGDLS and YYNGEE. V lost 4 bases and J lost 5, with 11 bases in between. The CDR3 has 13 amino acids. The CDR3 is CASSPPPGDTQYF. Written as DNA, the CDR3 is TGTGCCAGCAGCCCCCCCCCCGGAGATACGCAGTATTTT.

This clonotype occurred many times. V is TRBV20-1 and J is TRBJ1-4; D is undetermined. The CDR3 loop spans 15 amino acids. Germline-derived CDR1 and CDR2 are DFQATT and SNEGSKA (reference sequence). Trimming left V 1 base short and J 6 bases short, with 15 bases between. The CDR3 spells CSARASGPLDEKLFF. Written as DNA, the CDR3 is TGCAGTGCTAGAGCCTCCGGGCCCCTTGATGAAAAACTGTTTTTT.

V and J are TRBV6-1 and TRBJ2-7, with D perhaps being TRBD1 or TRBD2 (5 bases each). Germline V gene data show CDR1 as MNHNS and CDR2 as SASEGT. CDR3 size: 12 residues. V lost 2 bases, J lost 6 bases, and 8 bases lay in between. CDR3 coding DNA: TGTGCCAGCAGTGAAATGGGGGTCGAGCAGTACTTC. This translates into CASSEMGVEQYF.

This rearrangement joins TRBV7-9 to TRBJ1-2, with 7 bases fitting TRBD1. V lost 11 bases, J lost 6 bases, and 12 bases stayed unmatched. The length of the CDR3 is 13 residues. Germline CDR1 is SEHNR and CDR2 is FQNEAQ (reference sequence). CDR3: CALTPRQGDGYTF. The CDR3 region has the DNA TGTGCCCTTACCCCAAGACAGGGCGATGGCTACACCTTC.